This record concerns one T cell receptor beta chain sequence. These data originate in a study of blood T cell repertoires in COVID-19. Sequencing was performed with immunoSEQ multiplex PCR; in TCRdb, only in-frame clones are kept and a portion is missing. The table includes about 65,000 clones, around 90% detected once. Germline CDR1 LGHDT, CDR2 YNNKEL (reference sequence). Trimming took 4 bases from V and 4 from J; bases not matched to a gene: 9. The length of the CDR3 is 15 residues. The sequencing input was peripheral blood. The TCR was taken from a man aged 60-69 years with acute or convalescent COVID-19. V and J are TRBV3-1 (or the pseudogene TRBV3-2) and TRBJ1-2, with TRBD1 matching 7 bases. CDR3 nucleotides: TGTGCCAGCAGCCCCGGGACAGCTGTTAGCTATGGCTACACCTTC. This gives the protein CASSPGTAVSYGYTF.